This entry lists 3 T cell receptor beta chains sequenced from one sample in a study of blood T cell repertoires in COVID-19. The assay was immunoSEQ multiplex PCR, and TCRdb's table has in-frame clones only and misses some. Among a few hundred thousand clones, approximately 90% were seen once, and the ten largest hold roughly 3.7%. Sequenced input: PBMCs or T cells enriched from blood (not recorded which). These receptor sequences come from a woman in her 30s who had recovered from COVID-19.

V is TRBV25-1 and J is TRBJ1-2, with a tentative D call TRBD1 (6 bases). The CDR3 loop spans 14 amino acids. V lost 2 bases, J lost 9 bases, and 16 bases lay in between. CDR1 is MGHDK, CDR2 SYGVNS, per germline. CDR3: CASSETGGAYSYTF. As DNA, the CDR3 is TGTGCCAGCAGTGAAACGGGGGGCGCTTACAGCTACACCTTC.

The chain links TRBV28 to TRBJ2-3, with 10 nucleotides matching TRBD1. The CDR3 runs 16 residues. After removal of 4 bases from V and 4 bases from J, the junction contained 8 bases not matched to a gene. The germline V gene encodes CDR1 MDHEN and CDR2 SYDVKM. The chain's CDR3 is CASSSVGTGVADTQYF. CDR3 bases: TGTGCCAGCAGTTCCGTTGGGACAGGGGTCGCAGATACGCAGTATTTT.

This clone was picked up a small number of times. This chain links TRBV11-3 with TRBJ2-1; 7 bases match TRBD2. V was pared by 2 bases and J by 2 bases, with 3 bases of the junction left unmatched. CDR1 is SGHNT, CDR2 YENEEA, per germline. The CDR3 covers 15 residues. The CDR3 DNA is TGTGCCAGCAGCTTACAAGCGGGGACCTACAATGAGCAGTTCTTC. Translating gives CASSLQAGTYNEQFF.